Following are 25 T cell receptor beta chains from one sample sequenced in a study of T cell responses to AZD1222 COVID-19 vaccine. TCRdb's copy holds only in-frame clones and misses some; the assay was immunoSEQ multiplex PCR. Among more than 150,000 clones listed, more than 80% were seen once. Specimen: peripheral blood, collected on day 0 of AZD1222 vaccination. The source is an adult in good health.

J is TRBJ1-6 and V is TRBV6-5; no clear D gene. V lost 2 bases, J lost 10 bases, and 9 bases lay in between. The CDR3 covers 13 residues. Germline V lookup: CDR1 MNHEY, CDR2 SVGAGI. The CDR3 bases are TGTGCCAGCAGTTACATGAGAGCCTCACCCCTCCACTTT. Its protein is CASSYMRASPLHF.

The chain recombines TRBV24-1 with TRBJ1-4; D is unresolved. The germline gives CDR1 KGHDR, CDR2 SFDVKD. Trimming took 1 base from V and 7 from J, leaving 3 bases between them. The CDR3 is 12 amino acids. The CDR3 spells CATSDFGEKLFF. The DNA for the CDR3 is TGTGCCACCAGTGATTTCGGTGAAAAACTGTTTTTT.

This clone was detected once. V and J are TRBV5-4 and TRBJ1-1, with D hard to call. The CDR3 extends over 15 amino acids. Looked up from germline, CDR1 is SGHNT and CDR2 is YYREEE (reference sequence). Trimming stripped 4 bases from V and 4 bases from J, with 17 bases between. CDR3: CASSRVAAGRTEAFF. CDR3 nucleotide sequence: TGTGCCAGCAGCCGAGTGGCGGCGGGCCGCACTGAAGCTTTCTTT.

The chain couples TRBV5-1 to TRBJ1-2; D not certain. V lost 4 bases and J lost 7, with 23 bases in between. This CDR3 contains 16 residues. CDR1 and CDR2 from the germline V gene are SGHRS and YFSETQ. DNA for the CDR3: TGCGCCAGCAGCCCCAACGCGGGAATCCCTATGAGTGGCTACACCTTC. It is translated as CASSPNAGIPMSGYTF.

The chain is built from TRBV4-1 and TRBJ2-1, with TRBD1 matching 9 bases. CDR3 size: 14 residues. Unmatched junction bases numbered 2, after V lost 4 bases and J lost 4 bases. The germline V gene encodes CDR1 MGHRA and CDR2 YSYEKL. The CDR3 is CASSLGQGYNEQFF. CDR3 in DNA: TGCGCCAGCAGCCTGGGACAGGGTTACAATGAGCAGTTCTTC.

The chain uses TRBV30 and TRBJ2-3; no firm D call. The CDR3 spans 14 residues. Trimming took 4 bases from V and 0 from J, leaving 11 bases between them. Germline CDR1 reads GTSNPN; CDR2 reads SVGIG (reference sequence). This chain's CDR3 is CAWTPAPSTDTQYF. The CDR3, as DNA: TGTGCCTGGACTCCAGCGCCTAGCACAGATACGCAGTATTTT.

The rearrangement joins TRBV19 to TRBJ1-3; D perhaps matches TRBD1 (6 bases). V was shortened by 8 bases and J by 1 base, with 6 bases between the two germline ends. This CDR3 region has 12 residues. Germline V gives CDR1 LNHDA, CDR2 SQIVND (reference sequence). CDR3 region: CASGTSGNTIYF. The DNA for the CDR3 is TGTGCCAGTGGGACATCTGGAAACACCATATATTTT.

The rearrangement uses TRBV2 and TRBJ2-3, with D perhaps matching TRBD2 (7 bases). The V gene's germline CDR1 is SNHLY and CDR2 FYNNEI. Trimming cost V 3 bases and J 7 bases, with 20 bases left between them. The CDR3 spans 16 residues. This CDR3 is CASSDRRGRLRNTQYF. The CDR3 DNA reads TGTGCCAGCAGTGACCGGCGGGGGCGGTTGAGAAATACGCAGTATTTT.

This clone was seen only once. The chain employs TRBV5-1 and TRBJ2-1, with D possibly matching TRBD1 (6 bases). Germline V gene data show CDR1 as SGHRS and CDR2 as YFSETQ. The V end was cut by 0 bases, the J end by 6 bases, with 13 bases between. There are 15 residues in the CDR3. The CDR3 region has the DNA TGCGCCAGCAGCTTGGAGGGGGTGCGTATCAATGAGCAGTTCTTC. Amino acid sequence: CASSLEGVRINEQFF.

The chain is built from TRBV7-3 and TRBJ2-7; 7 bases fit TRBD1. The CDR3 is 15 residues long. The ends lost 4 bases at V and 0 bases at J; junction bases unmatched: 6. Germline V CDR1 and CDR2: SGHTA, FQGTGA. The CDR3 nucleotides are TGTGCCAGCAGCTCGGGACAGCCCGTCTCCTACGAGCAGTACTTC. It translates to CASSSGQPVSYEQYF.

The chain joins TRBV27 to TRBJ2-7, with D maybe TRBD2 (5 bases). V dropped 7 bases and J dropped 3 bases, with 13 bases sitting between them. Germline V gene data show CDR1 as MNHEY and CDR2 as SMNVEV (reference sequence). This CDR3 spans 13 amino acids. The CDR3 DNA sequence: TGTGCCAGCATGCGAAGTGGGAGCTACGAGCAGTACTTC. It specifies CASMRSGSYEQYF.

V usage is TRBV7-9 and J usage is TRBJ1-3, with 7 bases lining up with TRBD1. V trimming: 2 bases; J trimming: 4 bases; junction bases outside the gene matches: 5. CDR1 is SEHNR and CDR2 is FQNEAQ in the germline V gene (reference sequence). The CDR3 consists of 15 residues. Here the CDR3 reads CASSLQGVKGNTIYF. In nucleotides, the CDR3 is TGTGCCAGCAGCTTACAGGGGGTTAAGGGAAACACCATATATTTT.

The J gene is TRBJ2-1, the V gene TRBV3-1 (or the pseudogene TRBV3-2); a weak D match, TRBD1 (6 bases). Trimming took off 1 base at V and 5 bases at J, with 15 bases between the two ends. Germline V gene data show CDR1 as LGHDT and CDR2 as YNNKEL (reference sequence). This CDR3 contains 16 residues. The CDR3 DNA follows: TGTGCCAGCAGCCAAGGTTCAGGGGCGGAAAACAATGAGCAGTTCTTC. This translates into CASSQGSGAENNEQFF.

The chain recombines TRBV7-3 with TRBJ2-5; 16 bases are shared with TRBD2. Germline V gene lookup returns CDR1 SGHTA and CDR2 FQGTGA. The trim removed 0 bases at V and 2 bases at J, leaving 12 bases unmatched. The CDR3 has 21 residues. In nucleotides, the CDR3 is TGTGCCAGCAGCTTAACCCCGATGACGGGACTAGCGGGAGGGTTTCAAGAGACCCAGTACTTC. It encodes CASSLTPMTGLAGGFQETQYF.

The chain combines TRBV9 with TRBJ1-2, with TRBD1 identical over 10 bases. CDR1 and CDR2 (germline): SGDLS, YYNGEE. The CDR3 runs 15 residues. V lost 0 bases to trimming and J lost 3 bases; unmatched junction nucleotides: 2. CDR3 in amino acids: CASSVAGQGYYGYTF. The CDR3 nucleotides read TGTGCCAGCAGCGTAGCGGGACAGGGGTACTATGGCTACACCTTC.

This chain links TRBV28 with TRBJ2-2, with D uncertain. V was shortened by 3 bases and J by 6 bases, with 14 bases between the two germline ends. The germline V gene has CDR1 MDHEN and CDR2 SYDVKM. The CDR3 has 15 residues. The CDR3 sequence: CASSFLAYGAGELFF. DNA of the CDR3: TGTGCCAGCAGTTTCCTGGCCTATGGGGCCGGGGAGCTGTTTTTT.

The gene calls are TRBV5-1 and TRBJ1-3; D is possibly TRBD1 (6 bases). CDR3 length: 17 residues. V lost 0 bases, J lost 0 bases, and 13 bases lay in between. In germline, CDR1 is SGHRS, CDR2 YFSETQ. Here the CDR3 DNA reads TGCGCCAGCAGCTTGGCCGGGGGCAGGGGCTCTGGAAACACCATATATTTT. Amino acids: CASSLAGGRGSGNTIYF. Based on the CDR3 plus reference TRBV5-1 and TRBJ1-3, the full variable domain is KAGVTQTPRYLIKTRGQQVTLSCSPISGHRSVSWYQQTPGQGLQFLFEYFSETQRNKGNFPGRFSGRQFSNSRSEMNVSTLELGDSALYLCASSLAGGRGSGNTIYFGEGSWLTVV.

This clone was counted once. This sequence joins TRBV11-2 and TRBJ2-1, with D hard to call. The CDR3 totals 12 residues. The germline V gene encodes CDR1 SGHAT and CDR2 FQNNGV. The V and J ends lost 3 bases and 9 bases respectively, with 9 bases between them. For the CDR3, the DNA is TGTGCCAGCAGCTTGGCCCGCCTTGAGCAGTTCTTC. Its protein product is CASSLARLEQFF.

The chain employs TRBV5-1 and TRBJ2-6, with 10 bases that match TRBD1. CDR1 and CDR2 (germline): SGHRS, YFSETQ. The ends lost 4 bases at V and 0 bases at J; junction bases unmatched: 7. The CDR3 totals 18 residues. The CDR3 region has the DNA TGCGCCAGCAGCGTGGGACAGGGGCCGTACTCTGGGGCCAACGTCCTGACTTTC. It translates to CASSVGQGPYSGANVLTF.

The rearrangement joins TRBV28 to TRBJ2-1; no definite D call. CDR3 length: 12 amino acids. Looked up from germline, CDR1 is MDHEN and CDR2 is SYDVKM. Between the trimmed V and J ends, which lost 5 bases and 10 bases, there was a span of 12 bases. The CDR3: CASSRHLLEQFF. Written as DNA, the CDR3 is TGTGCCAGCAGTCGTCACCTACTGGAGCAGTTCTTC.

The CDR3 reads CASSTLQGGQETQYF. Written as DNA, the CDR3 is TGTGCCAGCAGTACATTACAGGGTGGACAAGAGACCCAGTACTTC. The chain couples TRBV27 to TRBJ2-5, with D perhaps TRBD1 (6 bases). CDR1 and CDR2 from the germline V gene are MNHEY and SMNVEV (reference sequence). V shed 5 bases and J shed 2 bases, with 15 bases lying between them. The CDR3 contains 15 residues.

The gene calls are TRBV7-9 and TRBJ2-5, with D possibly being TRBD1 (6 bases). Germline V CDR1 and CDR2: SEHNR, FQNEAQ (reference sequence). This CDR3 is built from 14 residues. Trimming took 1 base from V and 5 from J, leaving 11 bases between them. CDR3 coding DNA: TGTGCCAGCAGCTTAGGGGGGCGCCGGGAGACCCAGTACTTC. It translates to CASSLGGRRETQYF.

This rearrangement joins TRBV2 to TRBJ1-4; D possibly corresponds to TRBD1 (6 bases). The CDR3 extends over 14 amino acids. The V end was cut by 6 bases, the J end by 8 bases, with 16 bases between. CDR1 and CDR2 (germline): SNHLY, FYNNEI. The chain's CDR3 is CASSFGTRQEKLFF. CDR3 sequence (DNA): TGTGCCAGCAGCTTCGGGACACGGCAGGAAAAACTGTTTTTT.

As concerns this clone: Within the sample, other DNA sequences also encode this same CDR3. The J gene is TRBJ1-2, the V gene TRBV6-5, with no clear D. The CDR3 has 14 amino acids. V lost 6 bases and J 8 bases, leaving 19 bases between the germline ends. Per germline, CDR1 MNHEY and CDR2 SVGAGI. CDR3 residues: CASSPMGGRWGYTF. CDR3 DNA sequence: TGTGCCAGCAGCCCAATGGGTGGGCGGTGGGGCTACACCTTC.

The chain is built from TRBV28 and TRBJ2-5; TRBD2 agrees at 10 bases. Germline CDR1 is MDHEN and CDR2 is SYDVKM. The CDR3 sequence is 16 residues long. V shed 7 bases and J 4 bases; nucleotides not matched to a gene: 12. CDR3 protein: CASTKELAGVSETQYF. In DNA form, the CDR3 reads TGTGCCAGCACCAAGGAGCTAGCGGGAGTTTCAGAGACCCAGTACTTC.